The rows below give T cell receptor beta chains drawn from one sample of a study of T cell changes during pregnancy in multiple sclerosis. Assay: immunoSEQ multiplex PCR; the TCRdb copy retains only in-frame clones and omits some. The sample includes 55,000 to 85,000 clones, approximately 92% seen only once; the top ten take about 2%. Specimen: peripheral blood, collected in the second trimester of pregnancy. Source of these receptors: a female donor with multiple sclerosis, enrolled in a pregnancy study. The CDR3 runs from the conserved cysteine through the conserved F or W. The D gene is left open where the match is weak.

TRBV27	TRBD2	TRBJ2-3	CASSSPSGPLDTQYF
TRBV27	-	TRBJ2-1	CASSLFSSYNEQFF
TRBV7-9	-	TRBJ2-5	CASSPPRGETQYF
TRBV5-1	-	TRBJ1-1	CASSETGGWLEAFF
TRBV28	-	TRBJ2-3	CASNKYEIRGSTDTQYF
TRBV4-1	-	TRBJ2-5	CASSQTLQTGQPLKETQYF
TRBV4-1	TRBD2	TRBJ2-7	CASSQISAGGRYEQYF
TRBV15	-	TRBJ2-7	CATSIIMDSAGEQYF
TRBV5-1	TRBD1	TRBJ1-1	CASGRDRGNTEAFF
TRBV4-1	TRBD1	TRBJ1-2	CASSQPGTGYGYTF
TRBV11-2	-	TRBJ1-6	CASSLSIEGGSPLHF
TRBV27	-	TRBJ1-2	CASSLSRQIYGYTF
TRBV7-2	TRBD1	TRBJ1-1	CASTFRTRGLENTEAFF
TRBV15	TRBD1	TRBJ1-5	CATRSGQVNQPQHF
TRBV9	-	TRBJ1-3	CASSPEIAANTIYF
TRBV28	TRBD1	TRBJ2-2	CASQLRTGPLNTGELFF
TRBV5-6	-	TRBJ2-5	CASSLTPTSLETQYF
TRBV28	TRBD1	TRBJ2-7	CASSEDGDRGWREQYF
TRBV7-2	TRBD1	TRBJ1-5	CASSSQGDFNQPQHF
TRBV5-5	-	TRBJ2-5	CASSLGRAREQETQYF
TRBV7-2	TRBD2	TRBJ2-1	CASSFLGGVNEQFF
TRBV7-9	TRBD1	TRBJ2-5	CASSGDRGQETQYF